Below, 32 T cell receptor beta chains from the same sample are listed, as sequenced in a study of control samples from healthy donors and cancer patients. Assay used: immunoSEQ multiplex PCR; TCRdb lists only in-frame clones, some missing. The sample records more than 95,000 clones, roughly 90% being singletons. Sequences were obtained from blood. The receptors derive from a young man in good health.

This rearrangement joins TRBV5-6 to TRBJ1-6; 7 bases agree with TRBD1. V dropped 0 bases and J dropped 7; count of bases not matched to a gene: 4. The CDR3 consists of 15 residues. Germline assignment: CDR1 SGHDT and CDR2 YYEEEE. Written as DNA, the CDR3 is TGTGCCAGCAGCTTGGAGGGGGCGTCCAATTCACCCCTCCACTTT. Amino acid sequence: CASSLEGASNSPLHF.

The sample holds a few counts of this clone. V usage is TRBV30 and J usage is TRBJ1-5; a weak D match, TRBD1 (6 bases). Germline loops: CDR1 GTSNPN, CDR2 SVGIG (reference sequence). The CDR3 has 13 residues. The V end lost 5 bases, the J end lost 5 bases, and 13 bases lay between the germline ends. CDR3 residues: CAWGLGGDQPQHF. DNA for the CDR3: TGTGCCTGGGGACTGGGGGGCGATCAGCCCCAGCATTTT. The full variable domain, rest sourced from reference TRBV30 and TRBJ1-5, is SQTIHQWPATLVQPVGSPLSLECTVEGTSNPNLYWYRQAAGRGLQLLFYSVGIGQISSEVPQNLSASRPQDRQFILSSKKLLLSDSGFYLCAWGLGGDQPQHFGDGTRLSIL.

The J gene is TRBJ1-1, the V gene TRBV5-6; no clear D gene. Trimming stripped 4 bases from V and 5 bases from J, with 18 bases between. The CDR3 consists of 15 residues. Germline assignment: CDR1 SGHDT and CDR2 YYEEEE. CDR3 nucleotides: TGTGCCAGCAGCCTCGCAAATAGCATGGGGACTGAAGCTTTCTTT. Its translation: CASSLANSMGTEAFF.

The gene calls are TRBV25-1 and TRBJ2-3; 11 bases match TRBD2. The CDR3 runs to 15 residues. J lost 6 bases, V lost 4 bases, and 6 bases had no gene match. Germline-derived CDR1 and CDR2 are MGHDK and SYGVNS. The CDR3, as DNA: TGTGCCAGCAGTGCACTAGCGGGAGTTCCGGATACGCAGTATTTT. Protein: CASSALAGVPDTQYF.

The J gene is TRBJ2-3, the V gene TRBV7-3; D not certain. Germline loops: CDR1 SGHTA, CDR2 FQGTGA. The CDR3 consists of 15 residues. V lost 5 bases, J lost 0 bases, and 12 bases lay in between. DNA for the CDR3: TGTGCCAGCAGCCCCACCGGATTAAGCACAGATACGCAGTATTTT. Translated, it gives CASSPTGLSTDTQYF.

The genes are TRBV5-1 and TRBJ2-1; D remains ambiguous. The V and J ends lost 0 bases and 12 bases respectively, with 19 bases between them. Germline assignment: CDR1 SGHRS and CDR2 YFSETQ. The CDR3 covers 15 residues. DNA for the CDR3: TGCGCCAGCAGCTTGGGGGTTAAAAACTATCTGGGGCAGTTCTTC. Translation gives CASSLGVKNYLGQFF.

The rearrangement joins TRBV27 to TRBJ2-5; possible D gene TRBD1, 5 bases. This CDR3 has 15 amino acids. Germline CDR1 reads MNHEY; CDR2 reads SMNVEV (reference sequence). The V gene lost 0 bases and the J gene lost 1 base, with 9 bases spanning the gap. The CDR3 protein is CASSLSGDSQETQYF. CDR3 nucleotides: TGTGCCAGCAGTTTATCAGGAGACAGCCAAGAGACCCAGTACTTC.

The chain links TRBV6-2 or TRBV6-3 to TRBJ2-1, with 8 positions matching TRBD2. The CDR3 length is 15 residues. CDR1 is MNHEY, CDR2 SVGEGT, per germline. Trimming took 4 bases from V and 5 from J; bases not matched to a gene: 7. For the CDR3, the DNA is TGTGCCAGCAGTTCCCTAGGACTAGCCGACAATGAGCAGTTCTTC. This encodes CASSSLGLADNEQFF.

This chain uses TRBV5-1 with TRBJ2-3, with 10 bases lining up with TRBD2. J lost 5 bases, V lost 3 bases, and 9 bases had no gene match. The CDR3 has 16 residues. Germline values: CDR1 SGHRS, CDR2 YFSETQ. The chain's CDR3 is CASSSLKREGQDTQYF. DNA of the CDR3: TGCGCCAGCAGCTCTCTCAAGCGGGAGGGCCAAGATACGCAGTATTTT.

This chain joins TRBV18 and TRBJ2-1, with D possibly being TRBD2 (5 bases). The germline CDR1 and CDR2 sequences are KGHSH and LQKENI. Trimming pared 4 bases from V and 7 bases from J, leaving 11 bases between. The length of the CDR3 is 13 residues. Here the CDR3 DNA reads TGTGCCAGCTCACGGGTTTCGGGAAATGAGCAGTTCTTC. It is translated as CASSRVSGNEQFF.

There are a few counts of this clone. The V call is TRBV10-2, the J call TRBJ1-1; D remains unclear. V dropped 3 bases and J dropped 1 base, with 9 bases sitting between them. Germline-derived CDR1 and CDR2 are WSHSY and SAAADI. The CDR3 length is 14 residues. The CDR3 DNA reads as TGCGCCAGCAGTGACGGGCAGGCGAACACTGAAGCTTTCTTT. As protein: CASSDGQANTEAFF.

The chain links TRBV25-1 to TRBJ1-5; D is ambiguous. Germline values: CDR1 MGHDK, CDR2 SYGVNS. The CDR3 covers 14 residues. With 4 bases removed from V and 0 bases from J, the gap between germline ends came to 7 bases. The CDR3: CASSAEYSNQPQHF. In DNA, the CDR3 is TGTGCCAGCAGTGCGGAATATAGCAATCAGCCCCAGCATTTT.

The chain employs TRBV10-1 and TRBJ2-6; D not resolved. The V gene's germline CDR1 is WNHNN and CDR2 SYGVQD (reference sequence). This CDR3 has 15 amino acids. V was pared by 2 bases and J by 4 bases, with 9 bases between. Here the CDR3 reads CASSEGQFGANVLTF. DNA of the CDR3: TGCGCCAGCAGTGAGGGTCAGTTCGGGGCCAACGTCCTGACTTTC.

The chain combines TRBV11-2 with TRBJ2-6; 7 positions agree with TRBD1. Germline lookup yields CDR1 SGHAT and CDR2 FQNNGV. The J segment lost 0 bases and the V segment lost 6 bases, leaving 5 bases of the junction unmatched. The CDR3 extends over 16 amino acids. Written as DNA, the CDR3 is TGTGCCAGCAGTTCAGGGGGAAACTCTGGGGCCAACGTCCTGACTTTC. Translated: CASSSGGNSGANVLTF.

The rearrangement uses TRBV18 and TRBJ2-7, with 8 bases identical to TRBD2. The CDR3 is 16 amino acids. Germline lookup yields CDR1 KGHSH and CDR2 LQKENI. Losses at the gene ends were 4 bases for V and 0 bases for J; bases not matched to a gene: 8. The CDR3 loop reads CASSLLVGTSSYEQYF. The DNA of the CDR3 is TGTGCCAGCTCACTCCTCGTTGGGACTAGCTCCTACGAGCAGTACTTC.

CDR3 residues: CATSGRGIQPQHF. DNA of the CDR3: TGTGCCACCAGTGGTAGGGGAATTCAGCCCCAGCATTTT. The chain carries TRBV24-1 and TRBJ1-5; tentative D call: TRBD1 (5 bases). V dropped 5 bases and J dropped 6 bases, with 10 bases sitting between them. CDR1 and CDR2 from the germline V gene are KGHDR and SFDVKD. This CDR3 comprises 13 residues.

In this sample, this clone turned up many times. This sequence joins TRBV6-5 and TRBJ2-3, with D perhaps TRBD2 (6 bases). With 0 bases removed from V and 3 bases from J, the gap between germline ends came to 13 bases. CDR1 MNHEY and CDR2 SVGAGI come from the germline V gene. This CDR3 spans 16 amino acids. The CDR3 DNA sequence: TGTGCCAGCAGTTACTCCCCGGGAGCCACAACAGATACGCAGTATTTT. Translated, it gives CASSYSPGATTDTQYF.

This chain joins TRBV2 and TRBJ2-2; possibly TRBD2 for D (6 bases). CDR1 is SNHLY and CDR2 is FYNNEI in the germline V gene. CDR3 length equals 15 residues. The germline V and J ends were trimmed by 4 bases and 6 bases, with 15 bases remaining between them. The CDR3: CASSGTAGKAGELFF. DNA of the CDR3: TGTGCCAGCAGTGGGACTGCGGGAAAGGCCGGGGAGCTGTTTTTT.

This chain connects TRBV25-1 to TRBJ1-1; a possible D gene is TRBD1 (5 bases). In germline, CDR1 is MGHDK, CDR2 SYGVNS. The CDR3 loop spans 14 amino acids. Trimming pared 6 bases from V and 0 bases from J, leaving 11 bases between. The CDR3 DNA reads TGTGCCAGCAGCGCACAGGCCATGAACACTGAAGCTTTCTTT. The encoded protein is CASSAQAMNTEAFF.

The CDR3: CASSSGLVEGTQYF. In DNA form, the CDR3 reads TGTGCCAGCAGCTCTGGACTCGTTGAAGGGACCCAGTACTTC. The chain recombines TRBV11-3 with TRBJ2-5, with D perhaps TRBD2 (5 bases). This CDR3 is 14 amino acids long. The germline CDR1 and CDR2 sequences are SGHNT and YENEEA. V lost 4 bases to trimming and J lost 7 bases, with 16 bases between them.

The chain links TRBV7-2 to TRBJ1-1; perhaps TRBD1 as D (6 bases). V was clipped by 3 bases and J by 6 bases, with 14 bases between them. CDR3 length equals 14 residues. Germline V gene lookup returns CDR1 SGHTA and CDR2 FQGNSA. CDR3 in DNA: TGTGCCAGCAGCTTCCTAACAGGGAGGCCTGAAGCTTTCTTT. Protein sequence: CASSFLTGRPEAFF.

This clone was counted many times. This chain links TRBV9 with TRBJ2-1; TRBD1 might be the D (5 bases). The V end was cut by 0 bases, the J end by 7 bases, with 17 bases between. CDR1 is SGDLS and CDR2 is YYNGEE in the germline V gene. The CDR3 covers 16 residues. Here the CDR3 DNA reads TGTGCCAGCAGCGTAGATGCCAGGGTAAAGTTTAATGAGCAGTTCTTC. Protein product: CASSVDARVKFNEQFF.

The rearrangement uses TRBV15 and TRBJ1-1; 7 bases align to TRBD1. V gave up 1 base and J gave up 0 bases; unmatched junction bases: 14. This CDR3 has 19 amino acids. Germline lookup yields CDR1 LNHNV and CDR2 YYDKDF (reference sequence). CDR3 protein: CATSRGFSVDRRVNTEAFF. As DNA, the CDR3 is TGTGCCACCAGCAGAGGCTTTAGTGTGGACAGGCGCGTGAACACTGAAGCTTTCTTT.

J is TRBJ2-5 and V is TRBV4-1, with 13 bases that match TRBD2. Trimming took 0 bases from V and 1 from J; bases not matched to a gene: 8. The CDR3 spans 19 residues. Looked up from germline, CDR1 is MGHRA and CDR2 is YSYEKL. The CDR3 region has the DNA TGCGCCAGCAGCCAAGAAACTTGGACTAGCGGGAGTTCCCAAGAGACCCAGTACTTC. It specifies CASSQETWTSGSSQETQYF.

The CDR3 bases are TGTGCCAGCAGCTTCGGGGGGAACACTGAAGCTTTCTTT. Translation: CASSFGGNTEAFF. The V gene is TRBV7-9, the J gene TRBJ1-1; D is possibly TRBD1 (5 bases). Between the trimmed V and J ends, which lost 3 bases and 1 base, there was a span of 6 bases. This CDR3 region has 13 residues. Germline V gives CDR1 SEHNR, CDR2 FQNEAQ (reference sequence). The entire variable domain, with the rest obtained from reference TRBV7-9 and TRBJ1-1, is as follows: DTGVSQNPRHKITKRGQNVTFRCDPISEHNRLYWYRQTLGQGPEFLTYFQNEAQLEKSRLLSDRFSAERPKGSFSTLEIQRTEQGDSAMYLCASSFGGNTEAFFGQGTRLTVV.

This CDR3 reads CASSPGGNNQPQHF. DNA for the CDR3: TGTGCCAGCAGCCCGGGGGGGAACAATCAGCCCCAGCATTTT. V is TRBV7-9 and J is TRBJ1-5, with TRBD1 as a possible D gene (5 bases). Trimming left V 5 bases short and J 3 bases short, with 11 bases between. The germline V gene has CDR1 SEHNR and CDR2 FQNEAQ (reference sequence). The CDR3 length is 14 residues.

This clone was found once. This chain links TRBV14 with TRBJ2-7; D gene uncertain. V was cut by 1 base and J by 3 bases, with 10 bases left in between. Germline CDR1 is SGHDN and CDR2 is FVKESK. This CDR3 is 14 amino acids long. DNA of the CDR3: TGTGCCAGCAGCCAAGGAGGTCAATACTACGAGCAGTACTTC. It is translated as CASSQGGQYYEQYF.

The chain uses TRBV9 and TRBJ1-4; 10 bases are shared with TRBD1. Trimming took 1 base from V and 8 from J; bases not matched to a gene: 5. CDR3 length: 15 residues. Germline loops: CDR1 SGDLS, CDR2 YYNGEE. Here the CDR3 DNA reads TGTGCCAGCAGCGTAAGGGACAGGGGCAGGGAAAAACTGTTTTTT. Translated, it gives CASSVRDRGREKLFF.

This clone was recorded only once. The chain recombines TRBV14 with TRBJ1-5; the D is unclear. The CDR3 spans 13 residues. V was pared by 0 bases and J by 7 bases, with 7 bases between. Germline V gives CDR1 SGHDN, CDR2 FVKESK. CDR3 DNA sequence: TGTGCCAGCAGCCAAGATGTCGGCCAGCCCCAGCATTTT. Translation gives CASSQDVGQPQHF.

The V and J genes are TRBV27 and TRBJ1-6; the D is unclear. The V and J ends lost 0 bases and 9 bases respectively, with 3 bases between them. Germline V gene sequence: CDR1 MNHEY, CDR2 SMNVEV (reference sequence). The CDR3 sequence is 12 residues long. For the CDR3, the DNA is TGTGCCAGCAGTTTATCGGCTTCACCCCTCCACTTT. It encodes CASSLSASPLHF.

This clone occurred a few times. This sequence joins TRBV27 and TRBJ2-7; 8 bases align to TRBD2. The CDR3 loop spans 14 amino acids. Looked up from germline, CDR1 is MNHEY and CDR2 is SMNVEV (reference sequence). V gave up 3 bases and J gave up 6 bases; unmatched junction bases: 7. For the CDR3, the DNA is TGTGCCAGCAGTTTCTACGGGCGGGGGGCCGAGCAGTACTTC. Amino acids: CASSFYGRGAEQYF.

The V call is TRBV7-2, the J call TRBJ2-7; 14 nucleotides line up with TRBD2. With V trimmed by 0 bases and J by 6 bases, 4 bases remained unmatched. The CDR3 extends over 16 amino acids. CDR1 is SGHTA and CDR2 is FQGNSA in the germline V gene. The CDR3 DNA reads TGTGCCAGCAGCTTAGCGGGACTAGCGGGAGCGTTCGAGCAGTACTTC. Protein sequence: CASSLAGLAGAFEQYF.